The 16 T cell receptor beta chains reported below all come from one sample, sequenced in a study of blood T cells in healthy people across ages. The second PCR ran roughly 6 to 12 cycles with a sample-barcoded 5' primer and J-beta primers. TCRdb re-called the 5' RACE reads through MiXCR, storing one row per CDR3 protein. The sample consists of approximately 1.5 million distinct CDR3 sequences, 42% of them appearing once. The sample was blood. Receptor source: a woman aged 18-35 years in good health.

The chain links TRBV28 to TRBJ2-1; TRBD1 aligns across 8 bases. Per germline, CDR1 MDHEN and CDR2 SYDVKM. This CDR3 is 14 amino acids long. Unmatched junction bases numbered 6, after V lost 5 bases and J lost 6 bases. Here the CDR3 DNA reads TGTGCCAGCAGTGCGGGACAGGAGGCCAATGAGCAGTTCTTC. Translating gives CASSAGQEANEQFF.

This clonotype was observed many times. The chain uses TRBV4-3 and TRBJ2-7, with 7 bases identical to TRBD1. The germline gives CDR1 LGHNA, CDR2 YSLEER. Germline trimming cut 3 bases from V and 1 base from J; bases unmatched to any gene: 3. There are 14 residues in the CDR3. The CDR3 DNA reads TGCGCCAGCAGCCAGACGACAGGGTCCTACGAGCAGTACTTC. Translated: CASSQTTGSYEQYF.

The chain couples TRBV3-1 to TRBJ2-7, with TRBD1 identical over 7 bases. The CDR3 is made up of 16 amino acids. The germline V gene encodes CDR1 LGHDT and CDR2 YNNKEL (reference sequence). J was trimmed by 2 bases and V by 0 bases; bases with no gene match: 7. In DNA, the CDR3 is TGTGCCAGCAGCCAAGATGGGCCGGGACAGCCCTACGAGCAGTACTTC. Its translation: CASSQDGPGQPYEQYF.

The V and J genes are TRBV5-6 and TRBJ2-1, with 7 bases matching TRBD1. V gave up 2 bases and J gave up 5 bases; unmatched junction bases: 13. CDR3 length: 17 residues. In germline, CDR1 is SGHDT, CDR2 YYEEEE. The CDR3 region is CASSLLYGTEGHNEQFF. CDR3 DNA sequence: TGTGCCAGCAGCTTACTGTACGGGACAGAGGGGCACAATGAGCAGTTCTTC.

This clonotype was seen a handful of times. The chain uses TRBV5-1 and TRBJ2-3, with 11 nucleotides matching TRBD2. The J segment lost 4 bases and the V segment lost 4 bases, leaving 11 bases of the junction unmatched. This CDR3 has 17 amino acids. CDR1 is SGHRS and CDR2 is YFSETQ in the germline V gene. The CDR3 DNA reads TGCGCCAGCAGCCTCCCCCTTGGGACTAGCGGTGCAGATACGCAGTATTTT. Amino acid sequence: CASSLPLGTSGADTQYF. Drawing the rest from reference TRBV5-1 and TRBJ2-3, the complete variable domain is KAGVTQTPRYLIKTRGQQVTLSCSPISGHRSVSWYQQTPGQGLQFLFEYFSETQRNKGNFPGRFSGRQFSNSRSEMNVSTLELGDSALYLCASSLPLGTSGADTQYFGPGTRLTVL.

CDR3 amino acids: CASSEAAGSSYNEQFF. CDR3 nucleotide sequence: TGTGCCAGCAGTGAAGCGGCTGGCAGCTCCTACAATGAGCAGTTCTTC. J is TRBJ2-1 and V is TRBV6-1; no clear D. V was clipped by 0 bases and J by 0 bases, with 9 bases between them. The CDR3 is 16 amino acids. Germline CDR1 MNHNS, CDR2 SASEGT.

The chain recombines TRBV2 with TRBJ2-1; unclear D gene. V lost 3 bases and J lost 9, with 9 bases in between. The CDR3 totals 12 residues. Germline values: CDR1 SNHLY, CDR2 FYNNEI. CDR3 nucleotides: TGTGCCAGCAGTGATTCACAGCGTGAGCAGTTCTTC. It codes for CASSDSQREQFF. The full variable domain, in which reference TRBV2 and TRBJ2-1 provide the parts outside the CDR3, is EPEVTQTPSHQVTQMGQEVILRCVPISNHLYFYWYRQILGQKVEFLVSFYNNEISEKSEIFDDQFSVERPDGSNFTLKIRSTKLEDSAMYFCASSDSQREQFFGPGTRLTVL.

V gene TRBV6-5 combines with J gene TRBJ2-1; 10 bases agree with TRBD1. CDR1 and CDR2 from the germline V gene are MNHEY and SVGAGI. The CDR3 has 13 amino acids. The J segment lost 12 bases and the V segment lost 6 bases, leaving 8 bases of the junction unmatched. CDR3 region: CASSQPGTGAQFF. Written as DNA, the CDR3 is TGTGCCAGCAGCCAACCCGGGACAGGGGCGCAGTTCTTC.

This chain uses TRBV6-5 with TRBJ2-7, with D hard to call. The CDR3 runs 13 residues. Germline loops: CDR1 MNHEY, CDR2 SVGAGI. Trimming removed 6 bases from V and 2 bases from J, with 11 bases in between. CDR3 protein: CASSAGSTYEQYF. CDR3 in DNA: TGTGCCAGCAGCGCCGGGTCAACCTACGAGCAGTACTTC.

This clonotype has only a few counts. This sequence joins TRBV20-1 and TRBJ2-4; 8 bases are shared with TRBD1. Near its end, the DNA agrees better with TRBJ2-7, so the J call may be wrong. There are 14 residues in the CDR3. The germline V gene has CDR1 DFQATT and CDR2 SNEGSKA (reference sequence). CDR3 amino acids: CSATRQGLSYEQYF. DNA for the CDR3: TGCAGTGCAACCAGACAGGGGTTGTCCTACGAGCAGTACTTC.

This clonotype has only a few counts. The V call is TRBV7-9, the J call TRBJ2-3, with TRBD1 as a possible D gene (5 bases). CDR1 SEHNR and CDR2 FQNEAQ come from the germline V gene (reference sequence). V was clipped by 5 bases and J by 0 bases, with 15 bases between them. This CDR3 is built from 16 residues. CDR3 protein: CASSPHAGHSTDTQYF. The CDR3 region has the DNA TGTGCCAGCAGCCCCCACGCAGGGCATAGCACAGATACGCAGTATTTT.

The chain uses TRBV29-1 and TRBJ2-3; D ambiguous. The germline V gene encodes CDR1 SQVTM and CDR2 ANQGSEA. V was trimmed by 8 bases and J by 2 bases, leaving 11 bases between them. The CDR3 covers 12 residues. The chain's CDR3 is CSLGPTTDTQYF. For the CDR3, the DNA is TGCAGCCTTGGACCAACCACAGATACGCAGTATTTT.

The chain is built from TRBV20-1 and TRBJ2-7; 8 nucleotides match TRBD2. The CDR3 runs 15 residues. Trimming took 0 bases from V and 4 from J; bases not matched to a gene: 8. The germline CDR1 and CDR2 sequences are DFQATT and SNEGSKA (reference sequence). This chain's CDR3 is CSARDYRGGRYEQYF. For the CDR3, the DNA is TGCAGTGCTAGAGATTATCGGGGGGGGCGGTACGAGCAGTACTTC.

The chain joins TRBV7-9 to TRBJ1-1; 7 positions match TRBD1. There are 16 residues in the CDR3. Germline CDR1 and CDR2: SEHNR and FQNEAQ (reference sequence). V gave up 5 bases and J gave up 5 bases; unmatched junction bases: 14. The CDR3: CASSRLRPTGRTEAFF. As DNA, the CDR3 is TGTGCCAGCAGCCGCCTTCGTCCGACAGGGAGGACTGAAGCTTTCTTT. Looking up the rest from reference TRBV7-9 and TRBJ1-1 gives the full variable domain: DTGVSQNPRHKITKRGQNVTFRCDPISEHNRLYWYRQTLGQGPEFLTYFQNEAQLEKSRLLSDRFSAERPKGSFSTLEIQRTEQGDSAMYLCASSRLRPTGRTEAFFGQGTRLTVV.

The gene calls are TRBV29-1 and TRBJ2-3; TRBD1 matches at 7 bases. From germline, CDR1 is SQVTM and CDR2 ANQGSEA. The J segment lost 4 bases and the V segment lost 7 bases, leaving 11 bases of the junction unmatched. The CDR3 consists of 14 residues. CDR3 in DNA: TGCAGCGCGTACGACAGGGCAGGAGCAGATACGCAGTATTTT. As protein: CSAYDRAGADTQYF.

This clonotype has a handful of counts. In nucleotides, the CDR3 is TGTGCCAGTAGTATAGCCTCGGGACTAGTGTCCGAGCAGTACTTC. Translating it yields CASSIASGLVSEQYF. The V gene is TRBV19, the J gene TRBJ2-7, with 8 bases aligning to TRBD2. Germline lookup yields CDR1 LNHDA and CDR2 SQIVND (reference sequence). CDR3 length equals 15 residues. Unmatched junction bases numbered 8, after V lost 1 base and J lost 6 bases. The entire variable domain, with the rest obtained from reference TRBV19 and TRBJ2-7, is as follows: DGGITQSPKYLFRKEGQNVTLSCEQNLNHDAMYWYRQDPGQGLRLIYYSQIVNDFQKGDIAEGYSVSREKKESFPLTVTSAQKNPTAFYLCASSIASGLVSEQYFGPGTRLTVT.